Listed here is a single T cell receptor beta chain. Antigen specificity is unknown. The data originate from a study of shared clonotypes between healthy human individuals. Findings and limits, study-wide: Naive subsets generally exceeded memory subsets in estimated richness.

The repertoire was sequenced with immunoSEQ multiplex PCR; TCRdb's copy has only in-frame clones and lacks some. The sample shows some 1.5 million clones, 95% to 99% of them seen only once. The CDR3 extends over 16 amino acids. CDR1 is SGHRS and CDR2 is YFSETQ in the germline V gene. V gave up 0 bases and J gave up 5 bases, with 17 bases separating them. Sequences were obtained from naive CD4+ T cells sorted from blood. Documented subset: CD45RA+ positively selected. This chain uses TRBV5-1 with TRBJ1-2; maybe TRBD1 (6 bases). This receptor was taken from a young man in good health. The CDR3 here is CASSLAPHDRPYGYTF. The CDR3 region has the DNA TGCGCCAGCAGCTTGGCGCCCCACGACAGGCCTTATGGCTACACCTTC.